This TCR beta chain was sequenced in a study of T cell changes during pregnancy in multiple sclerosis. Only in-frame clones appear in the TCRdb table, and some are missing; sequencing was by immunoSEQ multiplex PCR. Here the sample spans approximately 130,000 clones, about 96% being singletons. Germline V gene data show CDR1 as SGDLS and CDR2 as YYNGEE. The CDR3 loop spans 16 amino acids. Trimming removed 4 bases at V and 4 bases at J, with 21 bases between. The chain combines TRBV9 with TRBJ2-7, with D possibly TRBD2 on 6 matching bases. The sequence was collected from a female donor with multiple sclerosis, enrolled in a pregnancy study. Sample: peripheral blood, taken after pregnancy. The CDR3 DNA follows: TGTGCCAGCAGCTCCTCGTTGGCGGGGAGTGGTTACGAGCAGTACTTC. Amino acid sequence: CASSSSLAGSGYEQYF.